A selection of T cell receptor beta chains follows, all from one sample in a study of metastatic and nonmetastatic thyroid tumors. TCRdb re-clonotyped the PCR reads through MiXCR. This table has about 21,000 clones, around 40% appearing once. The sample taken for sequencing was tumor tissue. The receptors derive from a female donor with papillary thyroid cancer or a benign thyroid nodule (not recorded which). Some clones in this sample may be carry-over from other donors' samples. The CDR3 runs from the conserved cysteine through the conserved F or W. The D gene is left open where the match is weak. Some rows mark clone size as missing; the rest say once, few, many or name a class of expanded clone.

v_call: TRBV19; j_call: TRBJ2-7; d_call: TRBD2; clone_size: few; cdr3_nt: TGTGCCAGTACCACTAGCGGGGGGCAGATTTACGAGCAGTACTTC; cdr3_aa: CASTTSGGQIYEQYF
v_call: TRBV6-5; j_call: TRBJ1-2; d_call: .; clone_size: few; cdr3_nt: TGTGCCAGCAGTTACAGCCGTTGGGGGGGGAACTATGGCTACACCTTC; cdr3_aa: CASSYSRWGGNYGYTF
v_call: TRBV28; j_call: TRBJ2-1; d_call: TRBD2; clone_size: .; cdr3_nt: TGTGCCTGCAGTTTATGGGGCGGGAGTGCCGCGGGTTACAATGAGCAGTTCTTC; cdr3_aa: CACSLWGGSAAGYNEQFF
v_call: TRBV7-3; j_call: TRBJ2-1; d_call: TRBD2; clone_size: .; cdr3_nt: TGTGCCAGCAGCCTTTTCGGACTAGCGGACAATGAGCAGTTCTTC; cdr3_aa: CASSLFGLADNEQFF
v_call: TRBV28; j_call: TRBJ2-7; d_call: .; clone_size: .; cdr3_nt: TGTGCCAGCAGTTTTAGACAGGCCAATACTCGCACCTACGAGCAGTACTTC; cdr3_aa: CASSFRQANTRTYEQYF
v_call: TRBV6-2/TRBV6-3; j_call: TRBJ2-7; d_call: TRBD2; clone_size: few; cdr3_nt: TGTGCCAGCAACCCCCCGGGACTACACTACGAGCAGTACTTC; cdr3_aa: CASNPPGLHYEQYF
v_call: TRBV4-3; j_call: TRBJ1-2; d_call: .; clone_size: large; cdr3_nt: TGCGCCAGCAGCCACGTCAACCGTCGGGGGGTCGATGGCTACACCTTC; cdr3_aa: CASSHVNRRGVDGYTF
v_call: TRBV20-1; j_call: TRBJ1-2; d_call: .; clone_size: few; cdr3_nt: TGCAGTGCTAGCAGGGGTCGGGACTATGGCTACACCTTC; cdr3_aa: CSASRGRDYGYTF
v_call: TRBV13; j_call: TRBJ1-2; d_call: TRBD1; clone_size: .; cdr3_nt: TGTGCCAGCAGCTTTGGACAGGCATATGGCTACACCTTC; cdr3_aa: CASSFGQAYGYTF
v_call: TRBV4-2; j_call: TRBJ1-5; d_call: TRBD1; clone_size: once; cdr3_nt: TGTGCCAGCAGCCAAGTTGACAGGGGTAATCAGCCCCAGCATTTT; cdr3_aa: CASSQVDRGNQPQHF